Listed below are T cell receptor beta chains from one sample, sequenced in a study of breast tumors, draining lymph nodes, adjacent tissues. One entry per CDR3 protein results from TCRdb running MiXCR on the multiplex PCR reads. This table holds around 170,000 distinct CDR3 sequences, 33% found once. Specimen: axillary lymph node tissue. The source of these receptors is a female donor with breast cancer. Some clones in this sample may be carry-over from other donors' samples. The CDR3 runs from the conserved cysteine through the conserved F or W. Each record gives: D gene, J gene, V gene, clone size, CDR3 DNA, CDR3 protein. A D gene is named only where the DNA matches it firmly. Expanded clones get a size class; other rows say once, few or many, or leave the size out.

D gene: .
J gene: TRBJ2-3
V gene: TRBV7-9
clone size: .
CDR3 DNA: TGTGCCAGCAGCTTACAGGGGGGGAGCACAGATACGCAGTATTTT
CDR3 protein: CASSLQGGSTDTQYF

D gene: .
J gene: TRBJ1-2
V gene: TRBV6-5
clone size: many
CDR3 DNA: TGTGCCAGCAGTTACTCGAACGGTCTGGGCTACACCTTC
CDR3 protein: CASSYSNGLGYTF

D gene: .
J gene: TRBJ2-7
V gene: TRBV7-9
clone size: many
CDR3 DNA: TGTGCCAGCACCACTTTCCCCTTGGGGGGGGCCGAAATCTACGAGCAGTACTTC
CDR3 protein: CASTTFPLGGAEIYEQYF

D gene: TRBD2
J gene: TRBJ2-7
V gene: TRBV5-5
clone size: many
CDR3 DNA: TGTGCCAGCAGTTCTTTAGCGGGAGGGTCCCCCTACGAGCAGTACTTC
CDR3 protein: CASSSLAGGSPYEQYF

D gene: .
J gene: TRBJ1-2
V gene: TRBV6-1
clone size: .
CDR3 DNA: TGTGCCAGCAGTCAACTCGGGACAACGGCCCTGCTTCGGGATGGCTACACCTTC
CDR3 protein: CASSQLGTTALLRDGYTF

D gene: .
J gene: TRBJ2-3
V gene: TRBV5-8
clone size: many
CDR3 DNA: TGTGCCAGCACTCCCGGGGCGGGGAGCCTCACAGATACGCAGTATTTT
CDR3 protein: CASTPGAGSLTDTQYF

D gene: TRBD2
J gene: TRBJ2-3
V gene: TRBV12-3/TRBV12-4
clone size: .
CDR3 DNA: TGTGCCAGCAGCTTACTGGGACTAGCGGGAGATACGCAGTATTTT
CDR3 protein: CASSLLGLAGDTQYF

D gene: .
J gene: TRBJ2-7
V gene: TRBV10-3
clone size: many
CDR3 DNA: TGTGCCATCAGTGACCCAGATCCGGGATCTCGCTCCTACGAGCAGTACTTC
CDR3 protein: CAISDPDPGSRSYEQYF

D gene: TRBD2
J gene: TRBJ2-1
V gene: TRBV24-1
clone size: many
CDR3 DNA: TGTGCCACCAGTGGTATAGCGGGAGCAGGCTACAATGAGCAGTTCTTC
CDR3 protein: CATSGIAGAGYNEQFF

D gene: TRBD1
J gene: TRBJ2-3
V gene: TRBV19
clone size: .
CDR3 DNA: TGTGCCAGTAGGGACAGGGGGGAGGGCACAGATACGCAGTATTTT
CDR3 protein: CASRDRGEGTDTQYF

D gene: .
J gene: TRBJ2-7
V gene: TRBV27
clone size: few
CDR3 DNA: TGTGCCAGCAGTCTGTACAAACACGAGCAGTACTTC
CDR3 protein: CASSLYKHEQYF

D gene: .
J gene: TRBJ1-1
V gene: TRBV20-1
clone size: .
CDR3 DNA: TGCAGTTGGCGGGGGCGAGTGAACACTGAAGCTTTCTTT
CDR3 protein: CSWRGRVNTEAFF

D gene: .
J gene: TRBJ1-1
V gene: TRBV12-3/TRBV12-4
clone size: .
CDR3 DNA: TGTGCCAGCAGTTTAGGTAGGGGCGCGGACACTGAAGCTTTCTTT
CDR3 protein: CASSLGRGADTEAFF

D gene: TRBD1
J gene: TRBJ1-6
V gene: TRBV4-2
clone size: many
CDR3 DNA: TGTGCCAGCAGCCAAGAGGTCCGACAGGGGATAGGTAATTCACCCCTCCACTTT
CDR3 protein: CASSQEVRQGIGNSPLHF

D gene: .
J gene: TRBJ1-5
V gene: TRBV7-9
clone size: many
CDR3 DNA: TGTGCCAGCAGCTTGGGGACAACGGATTTCGGCAATCAGCCCCAGCATTTT
CDR3 protein: CASSLGTTDFGNQPQHF

D gene: .
J gene: TRBJ1-2
V gene: TRBV9
clone size: many
CDR3 DNA: TGTGCCAGCAGCGCCGGATCCCAGACTGTTAACTATGGCTACACCTTC
CDR3 protein: CASSAGSQTVNYGYTF

D gene: TRBD2
J gene: TRBJ2-7
V gene: TRBV6-1
clone size: few
CDR3 DNA: TGTGCCAGCAGGGGGGGGGGACTTACCTACGAGCAGTACTTC
CDR3 protein: CASRGGGLTYEQYF